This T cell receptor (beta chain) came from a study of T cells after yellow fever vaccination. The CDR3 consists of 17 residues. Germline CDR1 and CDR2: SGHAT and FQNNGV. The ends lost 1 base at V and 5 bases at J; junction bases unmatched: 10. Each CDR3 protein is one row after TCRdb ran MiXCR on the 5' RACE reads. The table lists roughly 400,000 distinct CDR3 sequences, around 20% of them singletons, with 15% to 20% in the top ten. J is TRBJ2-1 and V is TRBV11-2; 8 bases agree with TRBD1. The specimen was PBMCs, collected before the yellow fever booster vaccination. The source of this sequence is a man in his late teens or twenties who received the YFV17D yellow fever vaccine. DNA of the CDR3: TGTGCCAGCAGCTTAGGCCGACAGGGGTTAATCGACAATGAGCAGTTCTTC. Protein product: CASSLGRQGLIDNEQFF.